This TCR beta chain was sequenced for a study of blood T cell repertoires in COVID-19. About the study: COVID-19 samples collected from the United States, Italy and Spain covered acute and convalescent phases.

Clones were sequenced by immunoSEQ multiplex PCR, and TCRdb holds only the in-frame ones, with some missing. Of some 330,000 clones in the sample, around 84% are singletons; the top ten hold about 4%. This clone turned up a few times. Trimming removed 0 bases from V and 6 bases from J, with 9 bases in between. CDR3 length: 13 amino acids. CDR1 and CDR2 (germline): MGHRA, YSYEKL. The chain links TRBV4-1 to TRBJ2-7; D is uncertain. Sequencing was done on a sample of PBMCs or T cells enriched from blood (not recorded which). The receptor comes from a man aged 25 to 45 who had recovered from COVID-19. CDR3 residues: CASSQEHSSEQYF. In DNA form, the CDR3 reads TGCGCCAGCAGCCAAGAGCATAGCAGCGAGCAGTACTTC.